A selection of T cell receptor beta chains follows, all from one sample in a study of blood T cell repertoires in COVID-19. Sequencing used immunoSEQ multiplex PCR; TCRdb keeps in-frame clones, though not all of them. The profile shows some 260,000 clones, around 90% of them singletons. What was sequenced was PBMCs or T cells enriched from blood (not recorded which). The receptors here all came from a woman in her thirties with acute COVID-19. The CDR3 runs from the conserved cysteine through the conserved F or W. The D gene is left open where the match is weak. Clone size, where shown, is once, few, many, or a class for clones that have expanded.

once,TRBD2,TRBJ2-7,TRBV7-9,CASSLASGSPYYEQYF,TGTGCCAGCAGCTTAGCTAGCGGGAGTCCCTACTACGAGCAGTACTTC
-,-,TRBJ1-2,TRBV27,CASSSTGFSYTF,TGTGCCAGCAGTTCCACAGGGTTTAGCTACACCTTC
-,TRBD1,TRBJ1-1,TRBV5-8,CASSFDRGYITEAFF,TGTGCCAGCAGCTTTGACAGGGGGTATATCACTGAAGCTTTCTTT
-,-,TRBJ2-7,TRBV13,CASSLGQATGDEQYF,TGTGCCAGCAGCTTAGGACAGGCCACGGGGGATGAGCAGTACTTC
-,-,TRBJ1-1,TRBV5-6,CASSLDSEAFF,TGTGCCAGCAGCTTGGACAGTGAAGCTTTCTTT
-,TRBD1,TRBJ1-2,TRBV4-1,CASSQDRGQGYTF,TGCGCCAGCAGCCAAGATAGGGGGCAAGGCTACACCTTC
-,-,TRBJ2-7,TRBV10-1,CASREPGRAVEQYF,TGCGCCAGCAGAGAGCCCGGGCGGGCCGTCGAGCAGTACTTC
-,-,TRBJ2-7,TRBV28,CAGQQGASYEQYF,TGTGCCGGACAACAAGGGGCAAGTTACGAGCAGTACTTC
-,TRBD2,TRBJ2-3,TRBV18,CASSPGLATDTQYF,TGTGCCAGCTCACCAGGACTAGCGACAGATACGCAGTATTTT
-,TRBD2,TRBJ2-7,TRBV7-2,CASSLGGSGREQYF,TGTGCCAGCAGCTTAGGAGGTAGCGGGAGGGAGCAGTACTTC
-,TRBD1,TRBJ1-2,TRBV2,CASSKSDRGHGYTF,TGTGCCAGCAGTAAATCCGACAGGGGGCATGGCTACACCTTC
-,TRBD1,TRBJ1-5,TRBV19,CASSPTGGSQPQHF,TGTGCCAGTAGTCCAACAGGGGGGTCTCAGCCCCAGCATTTT
-,TRBD1,TRBJ2-7,TRBV5-6,CASSSGQGSNYEQYF,TGTGCCAGCAGCTCGGGACAGGGTAGTAACTACGAGCAGTACTTC
-,-,TRBJ2-2,TRBV27,CASSFPSSGIGTGELFF,TGTGCCAGCAGCTTCCCCTCCTCAGGGATCGGCACCGGGGAGCTGTTTTTT
-,TRBD1,TRBJ2-3,TRBV7-3,CASSRDRGTDTQYF,TGTGCCAGCAGCCGGGACAGGGGAACAGATACGCAGTATTTT
once,TRBD1,TRBJ1-2,TRBV4-2,CASSPLGQGHGYTF,TGTGCCAGCAGCCCTCTAGGACAGGGGCATGGCTACACCTTC
-,TRBD1,TRBJ2-3,TRBV7-9,CASSLDGTGTDTQYF,TGTGCCAGCAGCTTAGATGGGACAGGCACAGATACGCAGTATTTT
-,TRBD2,TRBJ2-7,TRBV4-1,CASSQSPGGGADTSYEQYF,TGCGCCAGCAGCCAATCCCCGGGGGGAGGGGCCGACACTTCCTACGAGCAGTACTTC
-,TRBD1,TRBJ2-7,TRBV3-1/TRBV3-2,CASSPGTGYYEQYF,TGTGCCAGCAGCCCAGGGACAGGGTACTACGAGCAGTACTTC